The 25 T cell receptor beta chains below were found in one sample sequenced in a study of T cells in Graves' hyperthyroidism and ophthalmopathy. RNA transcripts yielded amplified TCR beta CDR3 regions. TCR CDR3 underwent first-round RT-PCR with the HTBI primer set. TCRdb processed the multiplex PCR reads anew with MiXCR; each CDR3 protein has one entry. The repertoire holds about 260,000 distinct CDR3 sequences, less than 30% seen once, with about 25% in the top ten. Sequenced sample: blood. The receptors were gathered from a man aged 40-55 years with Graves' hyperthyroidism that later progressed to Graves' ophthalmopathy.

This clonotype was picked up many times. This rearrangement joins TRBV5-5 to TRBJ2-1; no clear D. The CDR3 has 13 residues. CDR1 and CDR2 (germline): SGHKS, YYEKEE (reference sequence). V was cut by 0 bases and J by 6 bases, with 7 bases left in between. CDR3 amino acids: CASSLGGINEQFF. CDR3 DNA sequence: TGTGCCAGCAGCTTGGGGGGAATCAATGAGCAGTTCTTC.

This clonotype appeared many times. The CDR3 is CASSYSNNKYEQYF. CDR3 sequence (DNA): TGTGCCAGCAGTTACTCGAATAACAAGTACGAGCAGTACTTC. The chain employs TRBV6-5 and TRBJ2-7; D is ambiguous. CDR3 length: 14 residues. The germline V gene has CDR1 MNHEY and CDR2 SVGAGI. Trimming left V 0 bases short and J 4 bases short, with 10 bases between.

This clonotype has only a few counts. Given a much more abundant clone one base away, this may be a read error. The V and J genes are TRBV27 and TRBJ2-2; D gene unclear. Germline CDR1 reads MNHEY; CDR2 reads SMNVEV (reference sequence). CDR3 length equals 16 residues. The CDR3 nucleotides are TGTGCCAACAGTTCTAGACCGAACAAAGAGACCGGGGAGCTGTTTTTT. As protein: CANSSRPNKETGELFF.

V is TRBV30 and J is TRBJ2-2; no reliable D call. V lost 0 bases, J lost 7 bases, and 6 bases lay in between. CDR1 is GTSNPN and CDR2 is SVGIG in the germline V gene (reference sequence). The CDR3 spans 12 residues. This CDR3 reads CAWSVLVGELFF. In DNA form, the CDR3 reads TGTGCCTGGAGTGTACTTGTCGGGGAGCTGTTTTTT.

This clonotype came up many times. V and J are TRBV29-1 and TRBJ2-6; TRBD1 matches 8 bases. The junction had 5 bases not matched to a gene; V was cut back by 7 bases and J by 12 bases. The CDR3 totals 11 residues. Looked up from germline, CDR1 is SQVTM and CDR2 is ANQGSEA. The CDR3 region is CSALGQGVLTF. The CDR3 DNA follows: TGCAGCGCCCTCGGACAGGGCGTCCTGACTTTC.

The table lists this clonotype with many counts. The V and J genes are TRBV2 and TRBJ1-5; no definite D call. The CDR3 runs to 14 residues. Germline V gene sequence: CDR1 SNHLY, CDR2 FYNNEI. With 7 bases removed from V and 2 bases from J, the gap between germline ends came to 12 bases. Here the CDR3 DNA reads TGTGCCAGCAAGACGGAGTGGGGCAATCAGCCCCAGCATTTT. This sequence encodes CASKTEWGNQPQHF.

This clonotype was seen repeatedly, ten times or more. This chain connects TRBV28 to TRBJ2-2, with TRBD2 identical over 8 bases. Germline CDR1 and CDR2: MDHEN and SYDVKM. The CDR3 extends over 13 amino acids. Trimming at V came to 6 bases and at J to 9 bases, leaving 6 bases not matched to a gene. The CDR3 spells CASRVAGLWELFF. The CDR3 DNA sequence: TGTGCCAGCAGGGTAGCGGGATTGTGGGAGCTGTTTTTT. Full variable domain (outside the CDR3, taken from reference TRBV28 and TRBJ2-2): DVKVTQSSRYLVKRTGEKVFLECVQDMDHENMFWYRQDPGLGLRLIYFSYDVKMKEKGDIPEGYSVSREKKERFSLILESASTNQTSMYLCASRVAGLWELFFGEGSRLTVL.

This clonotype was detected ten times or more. CDR3 protein: CASRFTGGQETQYF. The CDR3 DNA is TGTGCCAGCCGATTTACAGGGGGGCAAGAGACCCAGTACTTC. The chain links TRBV18 to TRBJ2-5; 8 bases align to TRBD1. This CDR3 has 14 residues. Germline CDR1 reads KGHSH; CDR2 reads LQKENI. V lost 8 bases to trimming and J lost 2 bases; unmatched junction nucleotides: 7.

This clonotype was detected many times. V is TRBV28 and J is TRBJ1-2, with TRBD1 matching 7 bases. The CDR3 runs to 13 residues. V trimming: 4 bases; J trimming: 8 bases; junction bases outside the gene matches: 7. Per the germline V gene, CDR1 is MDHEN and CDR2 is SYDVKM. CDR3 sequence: CASSYGQALGYTF. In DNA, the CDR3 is TGTGCCAGCAGTTATGGACAGGCTTTAGGCTACACCTTC.

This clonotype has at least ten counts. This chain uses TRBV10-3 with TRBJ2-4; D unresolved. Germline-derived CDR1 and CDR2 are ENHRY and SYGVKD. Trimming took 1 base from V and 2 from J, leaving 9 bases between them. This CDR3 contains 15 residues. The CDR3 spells CAISEYRVPKNIQYF. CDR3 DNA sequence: TGTGCCATCAGTGAGTACCGGGTACCCAAAAACATTCAGTACTTC.

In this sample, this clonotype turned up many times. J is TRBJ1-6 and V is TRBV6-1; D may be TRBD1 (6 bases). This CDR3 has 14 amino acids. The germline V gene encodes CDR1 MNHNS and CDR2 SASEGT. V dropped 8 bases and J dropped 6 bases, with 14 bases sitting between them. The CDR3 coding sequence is TGTGCCAGCGACTCAGGACAGACTAATTCACCCCTCCACTTT. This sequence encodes CASDSGQTNSPLHF.

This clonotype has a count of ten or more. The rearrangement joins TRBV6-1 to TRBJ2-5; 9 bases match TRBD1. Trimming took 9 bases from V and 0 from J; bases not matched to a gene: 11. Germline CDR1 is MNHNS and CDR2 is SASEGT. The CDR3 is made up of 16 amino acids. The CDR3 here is CASLRGDRVNQETQYF. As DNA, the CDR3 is TGTGCCAGTCTCAGGGGGGACAGGGTAAACCAAGAGACCCAGTACTTC.

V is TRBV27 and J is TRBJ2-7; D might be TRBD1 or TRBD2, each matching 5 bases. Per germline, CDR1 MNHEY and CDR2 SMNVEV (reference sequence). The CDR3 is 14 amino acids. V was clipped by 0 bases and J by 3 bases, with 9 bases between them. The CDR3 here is CASSLSGPHYEQYF. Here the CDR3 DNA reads TGTGCCAGCAGTTTATCGGGACCCCACTACGAGCAGTACTTC.

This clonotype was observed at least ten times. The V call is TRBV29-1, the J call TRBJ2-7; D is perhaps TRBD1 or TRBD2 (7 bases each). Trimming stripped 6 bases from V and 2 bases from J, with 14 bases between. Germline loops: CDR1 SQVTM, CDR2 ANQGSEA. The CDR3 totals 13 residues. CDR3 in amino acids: CSVTQGGPYEQYF. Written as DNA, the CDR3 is TGCAGCGTGACCCAGGGGGGGCCCTACGAGCAGTACTTC.

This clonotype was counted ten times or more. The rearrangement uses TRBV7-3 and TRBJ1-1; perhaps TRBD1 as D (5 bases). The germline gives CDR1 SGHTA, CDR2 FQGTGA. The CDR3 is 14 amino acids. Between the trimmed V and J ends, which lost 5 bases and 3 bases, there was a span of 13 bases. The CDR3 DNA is TGTGCCAGCAGCCCGACAGCAGTATACACTGAAGCTTTCTTT. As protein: CASSPTAVYTEAFF.

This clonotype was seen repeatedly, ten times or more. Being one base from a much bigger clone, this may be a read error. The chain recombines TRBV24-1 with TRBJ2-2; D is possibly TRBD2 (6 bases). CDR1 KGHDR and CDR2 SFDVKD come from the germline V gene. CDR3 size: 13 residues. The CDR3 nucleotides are TGTGCCACCAGTTTGATGAACACCGGGGGGCTGTTTTTT. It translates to CATSLMNTGGLFF.

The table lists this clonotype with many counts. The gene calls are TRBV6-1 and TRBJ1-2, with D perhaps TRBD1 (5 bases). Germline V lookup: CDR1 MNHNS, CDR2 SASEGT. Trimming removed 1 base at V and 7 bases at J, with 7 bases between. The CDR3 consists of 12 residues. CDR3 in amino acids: CASSEVGAGYTF. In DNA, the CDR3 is TGTGCCAGCAGTGAAGTCGGGGCTGGCTACACCTTC.

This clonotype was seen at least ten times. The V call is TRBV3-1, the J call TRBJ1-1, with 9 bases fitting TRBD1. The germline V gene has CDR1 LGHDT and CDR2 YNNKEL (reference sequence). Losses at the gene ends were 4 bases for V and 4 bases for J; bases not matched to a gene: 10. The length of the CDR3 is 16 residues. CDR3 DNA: TGTGCCAGCAGCCTCCTTGGGGGACAGGGCGGCACTGAAGCTTTCTTT. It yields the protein CASSLLGGQGGTEAFF.

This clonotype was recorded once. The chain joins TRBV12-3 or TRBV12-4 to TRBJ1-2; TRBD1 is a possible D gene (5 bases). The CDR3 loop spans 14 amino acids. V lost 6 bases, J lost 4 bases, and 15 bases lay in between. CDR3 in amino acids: CASSRFSGPYGYTF. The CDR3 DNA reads TGTGCCAGCAGCCGTTTTTCGGGGCCCTATGGCTACACCTTC.

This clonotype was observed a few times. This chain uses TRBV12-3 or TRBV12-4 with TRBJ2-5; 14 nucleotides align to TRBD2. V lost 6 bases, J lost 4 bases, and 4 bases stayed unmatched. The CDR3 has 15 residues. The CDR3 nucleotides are TGTGCCAGCAGAGGACTAGCGGGAGGCGGAGAGACCCAGTACTTC. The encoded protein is CASRGLAGGGETQYF.

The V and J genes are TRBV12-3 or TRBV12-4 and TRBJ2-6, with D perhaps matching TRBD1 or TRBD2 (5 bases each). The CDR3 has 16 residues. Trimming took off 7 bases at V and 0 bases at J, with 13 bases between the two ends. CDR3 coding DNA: TGTGCCAGCACCAGGGACGATTACTCTGGGGCCAACGTCCTGACTTTC. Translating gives CASTRDDYSGANVLTF.

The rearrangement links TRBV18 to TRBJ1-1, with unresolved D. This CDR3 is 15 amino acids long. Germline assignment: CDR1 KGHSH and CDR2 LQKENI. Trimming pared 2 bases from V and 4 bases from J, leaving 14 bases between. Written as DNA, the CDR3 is TGTGCCAGCTCACCAGTACGGGAATGGGGCACTGAAGCTTTCTTT. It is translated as CASSPVREWGTEAFF.

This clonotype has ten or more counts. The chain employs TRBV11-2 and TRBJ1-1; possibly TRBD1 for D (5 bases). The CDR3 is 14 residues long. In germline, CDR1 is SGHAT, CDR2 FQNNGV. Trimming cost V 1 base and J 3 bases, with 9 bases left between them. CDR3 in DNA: TGTGCCAGCAGCTTAGCCGGGGGGGACACTGAAGCTTTCTTT. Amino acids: CASSLAGGDTEAFF.

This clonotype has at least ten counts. The chain's CDR3 is CASSLTYNQPQHF. CDR3 nucleotide sequence: TGTGCCAGCAGCTTAACTTACAATCAGCCCCAGCATTTT. The chain employs TRBV7-3 and TRBJ1-5; unclear D gene. With 0 bases removed from V and 3 bases from J, the gap between germline ends came to 3 bases. CDR3 length equals 13 residues. Germline CDR1 reads SGHTA; CDR2 reads FQGTGA.

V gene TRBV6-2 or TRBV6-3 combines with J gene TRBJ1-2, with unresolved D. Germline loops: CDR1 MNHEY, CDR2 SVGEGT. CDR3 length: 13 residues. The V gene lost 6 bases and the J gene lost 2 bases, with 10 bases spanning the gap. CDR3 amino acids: CASSDNVNYGYTF. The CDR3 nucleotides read TGTGCCAGCAGCGATAATGTGAACTATGGCTACACCTTC.